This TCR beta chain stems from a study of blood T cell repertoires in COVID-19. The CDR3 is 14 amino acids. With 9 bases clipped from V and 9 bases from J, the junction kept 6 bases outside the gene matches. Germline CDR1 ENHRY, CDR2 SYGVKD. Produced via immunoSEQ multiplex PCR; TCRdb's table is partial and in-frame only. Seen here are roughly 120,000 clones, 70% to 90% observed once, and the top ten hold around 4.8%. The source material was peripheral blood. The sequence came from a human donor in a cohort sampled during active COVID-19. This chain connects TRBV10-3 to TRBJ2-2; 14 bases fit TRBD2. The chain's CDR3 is CAIRTSGRMRELFF. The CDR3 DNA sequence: TGTGCCATAAGGACTAGCGGGAGGATGCGGGAGCTGTTTTTT.